This TCR beta chain emerged from a study of type 1 regulatory T cells. Turning to the study itself: This in vitro CD4 product, T-allo10, is enriched for Tr1 cells and alloantigen-specific.

TCRdb itself ran the reads through MiXCR, one entry per CDR3 protein. The data show about 68,000 distinct CDR3 sequences, nearly 65% seen once. Graft donor-derived T-allo10 cells were described as host-alloantigen-specific, anergic, and alloantigen-specifically suppressive. With respect to this clonotype: Its antigen is undetermined.

The CDR3 covers 12 residues. Germline CDR1 and CDR2: SGDLS and YYNGEE. V lost 0 bases and J lost 12, with 7 bases in between. Sequenced input: cultured T cells, either the whole culture or a sorted T cell fraction (not recorded which). Subset here: Tr1-enriched cell product generated in vitro against host alloantigens. This chain joins TRBV9 and TRBJ1-6; D uncertain. The origin of this receptor is a human donor in good health. The CDR3 DNA follows: TGTGCCAGCAGCGTAGTCGGTGGACCCCTCCACTTT. Amino acid sequence: CASSVVGGPLHF.